These 19 T cell receptor beta chains share one sample of origin, sequenced in a study of CD8+CD57+ T cells in acquired aplastic anemia. Sequencing involved patients with CD8+CD57+ cell expansion previously shown by flow cytometry. For CDR3 and TCR beta VDJ profiling, genomic DNA was the template used. TCRdb reprocessed the reads with MiXCR, giving one entry per CDR3 protein. The sample holds under 350,000 distinct CDR3 sequences, 56% seen once. The source material was sorted CD4+, CD8+, or CD8+CD57+ T cells (not recorded which) from PBMCs. These receptors all come from a human donor with aplastic anemia.

Worth noting for this clonotype: This may arise from a read error, as a much more abundant clone is one base away. This chain connects TRBV5-1 to TRBJ2-1, with D possibly matching TRBD1 (5 bases). Germline V gene sequence: CDR1 SGHRS, CDR2 YFSETQ. The CDR3 length is 14 residues. Here the CDR3 reads CACSLGARADVQFF. The CDR3 DNA is TGCGCCTGCAGCTTAGGGGCCCGAGCCGATGTGCAGTTCTTC.

The V and J genes are TRBV15 and TRBJ2-4; 10 nucleotides line up with TRBD1. The closer fit of TRBJ2-7 to the DNA end suggests the J call may be wrong. The CDR3 is 15 amino acids. CDR1 LNHNV and CDR2 YYDKDF come from the germline V gene (reference sequence). In DNA form, the CDR3 reads TGTGCCACCAGCAACGGGGACAGGGGAGCTTACGAGCAGTACTTC. Translating gives CATSNGDRGAYEQYF.

V usage is TRBV2 and J usage is TRBJ1-2; possible D gene TRBD1, 5 bases. The CDR3 length is 16 residues. V was clipped by 5 bases and J by 0 bases, with 16 bases between them. The germline V gene encodes CDR1 SNHLY and CDR2 FYNNEI. DNA of the CDR3: TGTGCCAGCAGTCCAAGTACGGGACTGACTAACTATGGCTACACCTTC. Its protein is CASSPSTGLTNYGYTF. The full variable domain, completed using reference TRBV2 and TRBJ1-2, is EPEVTQTPSHQVTQMGQEVILRCVPISNHLYFYWYRQILGQKVEFLVSFYNNEISEKSEIFDDQFSVERPDGSNFTLKIRSTKLEDSAMYFCASSPSTGLTNYGYTFGSGTRLTVV.

V and J are TRBV14 and TRBJ1-1, with unresolved D. Germline CDR1 reads SGHDN; CDR2 reads FVKESK. The CDR3 runs to 13 residues. V lost 4 bases, J lost 6 bases, and 12 bases lay in between. The CDR3 protein is CASSRASVPEAFF. CDR3 nucleotides: TGTGCCAGCAGCCGGGCTTCGGTCCCTGAAGCTTTCTTT. The full variable domain, completed using reference TRBV14 and TRBJ1-1, is EAGVTQFPSHSVIEKGQTVTLRCDPISGHDNLYWYRRVMGKEIKFLLHFVKESKQDESGMPNNRFLAERTGGTYSTLKVQPAELEDSGVYFCASSRASVPEAFFGQGTRLTVV.

V is TRBV20-1 and J is TRBJ2-1, with D tentatively TRBD1 (5 bases). Trimming removed 5 bases at V and 9 bases at J, with 11 bases between. Germline lookup yields CDR1 DFQATT and CDR2 SNEGSKA (reference sequence). The CDR3 is 11 amino acids. The CDR3 region is CSAHRSGEQFF. The CDR3, as DNA: TGCAGTGCTCACAGGTCGGGTGAGCAGTTCTTC.

This rearrangement joins TRBV25-1 to TRBJ2-3, with TRBD2 matching over 11 bases. Germline-derived CDR1 and CDR2 are MGHDK and SYGVNS. Trimming took 8 bases from V and 2 from J; bases not matched to a gene: 3. This CDR3 is built from 14 residues. The CDR3 DNA sequence: TGTGCCAGCTTGACTAGCGGGGTCACAGATACGCAGTATTTT. As protein: CASLTSGVTDTQYF.

This clonotype was counted only a few times. The chain carries TRBV29-1 and TRBJ2-5, with D possibly matching TRBD1 (7 bases). The CDR3 extends over 13 amino acids. CDR1 is SQVTM and CDR2 is ANQGSEA in the germline V gene. V gave up 1 base and J gave up 6 bases, with 12 bases separating them. The chain's CDR3 is CSVEGQGGKTQYF. CDR3 DNA sequence: TGCAGCGTTGAAGGGCAGGGGGGCAAGACCCAGTACTTC.

The chain couples TRBV29-1 to TRBJ1-1; 7 nucleotides line up with TRBD1. The CDR3 runs 15 residues. With V trimmed by 2 bases and J by 3 bases, 9 bases remained unmatched. Germline CDR1 and CDR2: SQVTM and ANQGSEA. CDR3 DNA: TGCAGCGTTGAAAGATCCAGGGGGAGAGACACTGAAGCTTTCTTT. It specifies CSVERSRGRDTEAFF. Full variable domain (outside the CDR3, taken from reference TRBV29-1 and TRBJ1-1): SAVISQKPSRDICQRGTSLTIQCQVDSQVTMMFWYRQQPGQSLTLIATANQGSEATYESGFVIDKFPISRPNLTFSTLTVSNMSPEDSSIYLCSVERSRGRDTEAFFGQGTRLTVV.

The chain uses TRBV5-1 and TRBJ2-7; 13 bases fit TRBD2. Looked up from germline, CDR1 is SGHRS and CDR2 is YFSETQ. The V gene end was trimmed by 3 bases and the J gene end by 4 bases; junction bases not matched to a gene: 7. The CDR3 is 16 amino acids. The CDR3 spells CASSSRTSGGKYEQYF. CDR3 DNA sequence: TGCGCCAGCAGCTCGCGGACTAGCGGGGGTAAGTACGAGCAGTACTTC.

The V and J genes are TRBV7-9 and TRBJ1-2; D uncertain. V lost 6 bases and J 8 bases, leaving 10 bases between the germline ends. This CDR3 is built from 11 residues. Germline assignment: CDR1 SEHNR and CDR2 FQNEAQ (reference sequence). The CDR3 is CASSRVEGYTF. The CDR3 DNA follows: TGTGCCAGCAGTCGGGTAGAAGGCTACACCTTC. Based on the CDR3 plus reference TRBV7-9 and TRBJ1-2, the full variable domain is DTGVSQNPRHKITKRGQNVTFRCDPISEHNRLYWYRQTLGQGPEFLTYFQNEAQLEKSRLLSDRFSAERPKGSFSTLEIQRTEQGDSAMYLCASSRVEGYTFGSGTRLTVV.

The V call is TRBV14, the J call TRBJ2-7; D unclear. The CDR3 totals 15 residues. V was pared by 2 bases and J by 0 bases, with 11 bases between. The germline gives CDR1 SGHDN, CDR2 FVKESK. CDR3 amino acids: CASSQLRASSYEQYF. The DNA of the CDR3 is TGTGCCAGCAGCCAATTAAGGGCCAGCTCCTACGAGCAGTACTTC.

This chain joins TRBV5-1 and TRBJ1-2; D gene uncertain. CDR1 and CDR2 from the germline V gene are SGHRS and YFSETQ. The CDR3 length is 15 residues. The V end lost 0 bases, the J end lost 4 bases, and 13 bases lay between the germline ends. The CDR3 DNA reads as TGCGCCAGCAGCTTGGAGGGCCTACGGGGCTATGGCTACACCTTC. The encoded protein is CASSLEGLRGYGYTF.

The rearrangement joins TRBV19 to TRBJ1-6; D is unclear. The V gene's germline CDR1 is LNHDA and CDR2 SQIVND (reference sequence). This CDR3 comprises 12 residues. Trimming removed 1 base from V and 7 bases from J, with 2 bases in between. The CDR3 reads CASSIVNSPLHF. The DNA for the CDR3 is TGTGCCAGTAGTATAGTCAATTCACCCCTCCACTTT.

The chain joins TRBV20-1 to TRBJ2-7; 7 nucleotides line up with TRBD2. Germline V gene sequence: CDR1 DFQATT, CDR2 SNEGSKA (reference sequence). The CDR3 loop spans 13 amino acids. The trim removed 0 bases at V and 6 bases at J, leaving 5 bases unmatched. The CDR3 DNA is TGCAGTGCTAGAGATCGGTCGGGGGGCGAGCAGTACTTC. Its protein is CSARDRSGGEQYF.

This clonotype was seen ten or more times. This sequence joins TRBV2 and TRBJ2-7; 12 bases fit TRBD2. The CDR3 has 13 residues. V trimming: 9 bases; J trimming: 7 bases; junction bases outside the gene matches: 7. Per germline, CDR1 SNHLY and CDR2 FYNNEI. CDR3 sequence: CASILGLAGEQYF. CDR3 bases: TGTGCCAGTATTCTCGGACTAGCGGGGGAGCAGTACTTC.

This sequence joins TRBV13 and TRBJ2-7; TRBD2 is a possible D gene (5 bases). Germline assignment: CDR1 PRHDT and CDR2 FYEKMQ (reference sequence). This CDR3 has 12 residues. With 5 bases removed from V and 6 bases from J, the gap between germline ends came to 11 bases. CDR3 nucleotides: TGTGCCAGCAGCCCACCGGGGAGCGAGCAGTACTTC. Translation gives CASSPPGSEQYF.

This clonotype was found a few times. J is TRBJ1-1 and V is TRBV29-1, with D tentatively TRBD1 (5 bases). CDR1 SQVTM and CDR2 ANQGSEA come from the germline V gene. This CDR3 is 14 amino acids long. The V and J ends lost 0 bases and 6 bases respectively, with 14 bases between them. The CDR3 sequence is CSVEDPFQGAEAFF. The CDR3 DNA is TGCAGCGTTGAAGATCCTTTCCAGGGTGCTGAAGCTTTCTTT. Full variable domain (outside the CDR3, taken from reference TRBV29-1 and TRBJ1-1): SAVISQKPSRDICQRGTSLTIQCQVDSQVTMMFWYRQQPGQSLTLIATANQGSEATYESGFVIDKFPISRPNLTFSTLTVSNMSPEDSSIYLCSVEDPFQGAEAFFGQGTRLTVV.

The genes are TRBV20-1 and TRBJ2-5; possibly TRBD1 or TRBD2 for D (5 bases each). Germline V gene lookup returns CDR1 DFQATT and CDR2 SNEGSKA (reference sequence). The V end lost 3 bases, the J end lost 3 bases, and 11 bases lay between the germline ends. This CDR3 region has 13 residues. CDR3 bases: TGCAGTGCTAGGGGGACCCAGGAAGAGACCCAGTACTTC. Translating it yields CSARGTQEETQYF.

This clonotype was seen at least ten times. The chain combines TRBV20-1 with TRBJ2-1, with a weak D call TRBD2 (5 bases). Germline V gives CDR1 DFQATT, CDR2 SNEGSKA (reference sequence). V gave up 3 bases and J gave up 0 bases, with 15 bases separating them. This CDR3 is 16 amino acids long. The CDR3 is CSASVVSGSSYNEQFF. The CDR3 DNA reads TGCAGTGCTAGCGTCGTCAGCGGTAGCTCCTACAATGAGCAGTTCTTC.